The rows below give T cell receptor beta chains drawn from one sample of a study of early T cells in non-severe SARS-CoV-2 infection. TCRdb reanalysed the 5' RACE reads using MiXCR and keeps one entry per CDR3 protein. Of tens of thousands of distinct CDR3 sequences listed, around 8.4% are singletons. Sequencing was performed on whole blood. These receptors originate from an adult who was a healthcare worker with PCR-confirmed SARS-CoV-2 infection or an uninfected control (not recorded which). The CDR3 runs from the conserved cysteine through the conserved F or W. The D gene is left open where the match is weak. Clone sizes are given selectively: once, few, many, or a class where the clone is expanded.

V gene	D gene	clone size	J gene	CDR3 DNA	CDR3 protein
TRBV21-1	-	many	TRBJ2-7	TGTGGCCTCCCTCAAGGGGGGCGAAAGGACTACGAGCAGTACTTC	CGLPQGGRKDYEQYF
TRBV29-1	-	many	TRBJ2-2	TGCAGCGTTGCAACGCAAGTGATGGAGGGAGGGGAGCTGTTTTTT	CSVATQVMEGGELFF
TRBV28	-	-	TRBJ1-3	TGTGCCAGCAGTCCCGGAGGGGCTACCTCTGGAAACACCATATATTTT	CASSPGGATSGNTIYF
TRBV7-8	TRBD2	many	TRBJ2-1	TGTGCCAGCAGCTTGAACCCGACTAGCGGGAGGATCCCCTACAATGAGCAGTTCTTC	CASSLNPTSGRIPYNEQFF
TRBV5-1	TRBD2	many	TRBJ2-3	TGCGCCAGCAGTCCGGGACTAACCACAGATACGCAGTATTTT	CASSPGLTTDTQYF
TRBV11-1	-	-	TRBJ2-7	TGTGCCAGCAGCTTTCAGGGGCGGGGGCAGTACTTC	CASSFQGRGQYF
TRBV11-2	-	many	TRBJ2-5	TGTGCCAGCAGCCCCTCGGGCGGCAGCGAAGAGACCCAGTACTTC	CASSPSGGSEETQYF
TRBV7-9	TRBD1	-	TRBJ2-7	TGTGCCAGCAGCCGGACAGGGCAAAATCTGGGGGAGCAGTACTTC	CASSRTGQNLGEQYF
TRBV7-6	-	-	TRBJ2-1	TGTGCCAGCAGCTTAGCTCCCGCCAGCTACAATGAGCAGTTCTTC	CASSLAPASYNEQFF
TRBV7-2	-	-	TRBJ1-1	TGTGCCAGCAGCTTTGGTTCCGCGAACACTGAAGCTTTCTTT	CASSFGSANTEAFF
TRBV20-1	-	many	TRBJ2-7	TGCAGTGCTCTAAGCCCCCGGACAAGCTACGAGCAGTACTTC	CSALSPRTSYEQYF
TRBV4-1	-	many	TRBJ1-5	TGCGCCAGCAGCCAAGATTACGGTGGGTTCGAGCTTGGTAGCAATCAGCCCCAGCATTTT	CASSQDYGGFELGSNQPQHF
TRBV4-2	-	many	TRBJ1-6	TGTGCCAGCAGCCCTGGGACGTTTGCTTCACCCCTCCACTTT	CASSPGTFASPLHF
TRBV29-1	-	-	TRBJ1-2	TGCAGCGTTGTGAGCTGGCAGACCGCGAGGGGCTATGGCTACACCTTC	CSVVSWQTARGYGYTF
TRBV5-1	TRBD2	many	TRBJ2-1	TGCGCCAGCACCCTGGGGGTAGCGGGAGGAAACAATGAGCAGTTCTTC	CASTLGVAGGNNEQFF
TRBV5-1	-	few	TRBJ1-2	TGCGCCAGCAGCGCTGAGGCGGCTAACTATGGCTACACCTTC	CASSAEAANYGYTF
TRBV7-9	TRBD1	many	TRBJ2-7	TGTGCCAGCTTCGGACAGGGGGCGCGTGAGCAGTACTTC	CASFGQGAREQYF
TRBV29-1	TRBD1	many	TRBJ1-4	TGCAGCGTTGAAGTCACAGGGGGCATTCCTAATGAAAAACTGTTTTTT	CSVEVTGGIPNEKLFF
TRBV28	-	few	TRBJ2-3	TGTGCCAGCAGTTCGACTGACGCTAGCACAGATACGCAGTATTTT	CASSSTDASTDTQYF
TRBV20-1	TRBD2	few	TRBJ2-1	TGCAGTGCTAGAGATCTGAGCACTAGCGGGAGTGGGAATGAGCAGTTCTTC	CSARDLSTSGSGNEQFF
TRBV27	-	many	TRBJ1-1	TGTGCCAGCACGAAGAGGATGAACACTGAAGCTTTCTTT	CASTKRMNTEAFF
TRBV2	TRBD1	many	TRBJ2-7	TGTGCCAGCAGAGACAGGGGGCAGGAGCAGTACTTC	CASRDRGQEQYF
TRBV7-2	-	many	TRBJ2-3	TGTGCCAGCAGTTCGAGCCGAATCACAGATACGCAGTATTTT	CASSSSRITDTQYF
TRBV11-2	TRBD1	-	TRBJ1-4	TGTGCCAGCAGCGCCGGGACAGGCCAGGAAAAACTGTTTTTT	CASSAGTGQEKLFF
TRBV24-1	TRBD2	many	TRBJ2-1	TGTGCCACCAGTGGTCTACTAGCGGGGGGCCAGAATGAGCAGTTCTTC	CATSGLLAGGQNEQFF
TRBV20-1	-	many	TRBJ1-4	TGCAGTGCCCTCCGGGATAATGAAAAACTGTTTTTT	CSALRDNEKLFF
TRBV29-1	-	-	TRBJ2-2	TGCAGCGGTGGGGCAGCGAACACCGGGGAGCTGTTTTTT	CSGGAANTGELFF
TRBV12-3/TRBV12-4	TRBD1	few	TRBJ1-2	TGTGCCAGCAGTTCGACAGGGGGCGGCTTCGGCTACACCTTC	CASSSTGGGFGYTF
TRBV9	TRBD2	many	TRBJ2-7	TGTGCCTTGGCGCGGGGGGTGACCTACGAGCAGTACTTC	CALARGVTYEQYF
TRBV18	-	many	TRBJ2-7	TGTGCCAGCTCACCTGATGGGACCTTCTACGAGCAGTACTTC	CASSPDGTFYEQYF
TRBV10-3	-	-	TRBJ2-7	TGTGCCATCAGTGGGGCGAGGACGGAGGAGCGGCAGTACTTC	CAISGARTEERQYF
TRBV2	-	many	TRBJ1-4	TGTGCCAGCATTCGGCAGGGTAATGAAAAACTGTTTTTT	CASIRQGNEKLFF
TRBV20-1	-	many	TRBJ1-1	TGCAGTGCTTTAACCAACAGGGTAGCTTTCTTT	CSALTNRVAFF
TRBV14	TRBD1	many	TRBJ1-2	TGTGCCAGCAGCTACAGGGGTGATTTGAGCTACACCTTC	CASSYRGDLSYTF
TRBV9	TRBD2	many	TRBJ2-1	TGTGCCAGCAGTGCGGGACTAGCGGGCGACAATGAGCAGTTCTTC	CASSAGLAGDNEQFF
TRBV10-3	-	many	TRBJ1-1	TGTGCCATCAGTTTCAACAGGGAAACTGAAGCTTTCTTT	CAISFNRETEAFF
TRBV27	-	many	TRBJ1-2	TGTGCCAGCAGTTGGGGCGGTTTAGGGGCGGGTGGCTACACCTTC	CASSWGGLGAGGYTF
TRBV4-3	-	many	TRBJ2-2	TGCGCCAGCAGCCAACCACCGAACACCGGGGAGCTGTTTTTT	CASSQPPNTGELFF
TRBV3-1	-	many	TRBJ1-1	TGTGCCAGCAGCCAGTCTCCGCGGGGGGGGACTGAAGCTTTCTTT	CASSQSPRGGTEAFF
TRBV3-1	TRBD1	many	TRBJ2-7	TGTGCCAGCAGCCCAGACGTGACAGGGGACTTCTACGAGCAGTACTTC	CASSPDVTGDFYEQYF